This TCR beta chain was obtained from a study of CD8 T cells in ankylosing spondylitis. Whole-study results and caveats: Earlier authors reported some of these motif variants in reactive arthritis synovial fluid and blood. Clones that were linked to disease were CD8+ and were relatively rare in peripheral blood. Blood from ankylosing spondylitis patients appeared to carry a characteristic roughly 8-variant TCR beta motif.

TCRdb called the 5' RACE reads again in MiXCR, with one record for every CDR3 protein. The sample carries around 480,000 distinct CDR3 sequences, 17% recorded once. This clonotype has a handful of counts. Its antigen is as yet unknown. The CDR3 is 14 amino acids. The germline CDR1 and CDR2 sequences are MNHEY and SMNVEV (reference sequence). V was clipped by 6 bases and J by 3 bases, with 9 bases between them. The sequenced sample consisted of blood, either unsorted or a sorted T cell fraction (not recorded which). The chain links TRBV27 to TRBJ1-6, with a tentative D call TRBD1 (6 bases). The receptor was derived from a male donor with ankylosing spondylitis. For the CDR3, the DNA is TGTGCCAGCAGGACAGGAATCTATAATTCACCCCTCCACTTT. Its translation: CASRTGIYNSPLHF.